This TCR beta chain originates from a study of blood T cell repertoires in COVID-19. On the study more broadly: Acute and convalescent COVID-19 samples came from the United States, Italy and Spain. T cells, B-cell-depleted T cells, or PBMCs supplied cDNA or gDNA.

In the authors' methods: Estimates of nucleated cell counts were drawn from the amplification of reference gene primers. Produced via immunoSEQ multiplex PCR; TCRdb's table is partial and in-frame only. The DNA was the basis for D and trimming; V, J and clone size are from that table. Here the sample spans more than 90,000 clones, around 90% being singletons. The germline V and J ends were trimmed by 3 bases and 2 bases, with 11 bases remaining between them. Per germline, CDR1 LNHDA and CDR2 SQIVND (reference sequence). The CDR3 length is 14 residues. The rearrangement uses TRBV19 and TRBJ2-7; TRBD2 is a possible D gene (6 bases). Sequenced: peripheral blood. The TCR originated in a human donor in a cohort sampled during active COVID-19. CDR3 coding DNA: TGTGCCAGTAGTATCAGCGGGCGGACCTACGAGCAGTACTTC. Protein: CASSISGRTYEQYF.